This TCR beta chain was sequenced during a study of CD8 T cells in ankylosing spondylitis. Overall study findings and caveats: The authors reported significant enrichment of disease-linked clones in matched ankylosing spondylitis synovial fluid. Previously reported in reactive arthritis synovial fluid and blood were some of the motif variants. Among TCR beta sequences, a motif of several highly homologous variants appeared characteristic of ankylosing spondylitis blood.

In this sample, this clonotype turned up many times. Its target is not known. In germline, CDR1 is SGHVS, CDR2 FNYEAQ. The CDR3 sequence is 16 residues long. V trimming: 3 bases; J trimming: 6 bases; junction bases outside the gene matches: 7. Quantitative 5'-RACE with molecular barcodes was used to make the TCR beta libraries. TCRdb recomputed calls from the 5' RACE reads with MiXCR, one row per CDR3 protein. The table lists tens of thousands of distinct CDR3 sequences, about 27% of them singletons. The rearrangement joins TRBV7-6 to TRBJ2-1, with 11 bases fitting TRBD2. The sample consisted of blood, either unsorted or a sorted T cell fraction (not recorded which). The source of this sequence is a male donor with ankylosing spondylitis or in good health (not recorded which). The chain's CDR3 is CASSLVRLAGGNEQFF. The CDR3 DNA sequence: TGTGCCAGCAGCTTGGTCAGGCTAGCGGGGGGCAATGAGCAGTTCTTC.